Each of the 30 T cell receptor beta chains below was sequenced from the same sample in a study of blood T cell repertoires in COVID-19. The data were produced by immunoSEQ multiplex PCR, yet TCRdb's version contains in-frame clones alone and is incomplete. The sample lists 87,000 or so clones, around 90% occurring once. Sample: peripheral blood. These receptors were taken from a woman aged 50 to 60 with active or convalescent COVID-19.

In its sample, this clone was seen once. The chain recombines TRBV9 with TRBJ2-7; a weak D match, TRBD1 (5 bases). The ends were cut back, 4 bases at V and 2 bases at J, with 10 bases in the middle. This CDR3 region has 13 residues. Germline V gene sequence: CDR1 SGDLS, CDR2 YYNGEE. This CDR3 is CASSLDSAYEQYF. The CDR3 nucleotides read TGTGCCAGCAGCCTAGACAGTGCCTACGAGCAGTACTTC.

The rearrangement joins TRBV5-1 to TRBJ1-1; 12 nucleotides line up with TRBD1. Germline CDR1 is SGHRS and CDR2 is YFSETQ. This CDR3 region has 13 residues. V gave up 3 bases and J gave up 11 bases; unmatched junction bases: 5. The CDR3 here is CASSSGTGGSAFF. DNA for the CDR3: TGCGCCAGCAGCTCGGGGACAGGGGGCAGTGCTTTCTTT. Based on the CDR3 plus reference TRBV5-1 and TRBJ1-1, the full variable domain is KAGVTQTPRYLIKTRGQQVTLSCSPISGHRSVSWYQQTPGQGLQFLFEYFSETQRNKGNFPGRFSGRQFSNSRSEMNVSTLELGDSALYLCASSSGTGGSAFFGQGTRLTVV.

V gene TRBV28 combines with J gene TRBJ1-1; TRBD1 matches at 8 bases. Per the germline V gene, CDR1 is MDHEN and CDR2 is SYDVKM. The length of the CDR3 is 15 residues. V lost 6 bases and J lost 2; bases outside the gene matches: 8. CDR3 bases: TGTGCCAGCAGAGGGCAGGGGGCGGGAAACACTGAAGCTTTCTTT. It encodes CASRGQGAGNTEAFF.

This clone was counted once. The chain recombines TRBV19 with TRBJ1-4; TRBD1 matches 7 bases. In germline, CDR1 is LNHDA, CDR2 SQIVND (reference sequence). The length of the CDR3 is 13 residues. After removal of 10 bases from V and 8 bases from J, the junction contained 10 bases not matched to a gene. CDR3 sequence (DNA): TGTGCCACCGCAGGGGGGACAGTCGAAAAACTGTTTTTT. This codes for CATAGGTVEKLFF.

This clone is a singleton in its sample. The V call is TRBV30, the J call TRBJ1-2; 7 nucleotides line up with TRBD1. The germline V gene has CDR1 GTSNPN and CDR2 SVGIG (reference sequence). The CDR3 has 14 residues. The V segment lost 3 bases and the J segment 0 bases; nucleotides outside the gene matches: 4. CDR3 amino acids: CAWSRTGSNYGYTF. DNA for the CDR3: TGTGCCTGGAGCCGGACAGGCTCTAACTATGGCTACACCTTC.

The chain links TRBV2 to TRBJ1-6; D not resolved. CDR3 length: 16 amino acids. CDR1 SNHLY and CDR2 FYNNEI come from the germline V gene. V lost 7 bases, J lost 9 bases, and 22 bases lay in between. The CDR3 region is CASTEQSPGGGSPLHF. The CDR3 bases are TGTGCCAGCACCGAACAATCGCCTGGTGGCGGTTCACCCCTCCACTTT.

V and J are TRBV2 and TRBJ2-6, with 11 bases fitting TRBD2. The CDR3 runs 18 residues. Germline V gene lookup returns CDR1 SNHLY and CDR2 FYNNEI. V lost 5 bases to trimming and J lost 3 bases; unmatched junction nucleotides: 9. DNA of the CDR3: TGTGCCAGCAGTCCCCGCGCTAGCGGGGGGCTTGGGGCCAACGTCCTGACTTTC. Amino acids: CASSPRASGGLGANVLTF.

The chain joins TRBV7-9 to TRBJ2-5; the D is unclear. This CDR3 has 12 amino acids. In germline, CDR1 is SEHNR, CDR2 FQNEAQ (reference sequence). V lost 1 base to trimming and J lost 5 bases, with 5 bases between them. The CDR3 here is CASSLVGETQYF. In DNA form, the CDR3 reads TGTGCCAGCAGCTTAGTCGGGGAGACCCAGTACTTC.

V usage is TRBV3-1 (or the pseudogene TRBV3-2) and J usage is TRBJ2-1; TRBD1 matches at 7 bases. The germline V gene encodes CDR1 LGHDT and CDR2 YNNKEL (reference sequence). V shed 1 base and J 6 bases; nucleotides not matched to a gene: 12. CDR3 length equals 17 residues. The CDR3 nucleotides read TGTGCCAGCAGCCAAGGAGGACAGGTTTTTCTGGGCAATGAGCAGTTCTTC. This encodes CASSQGGQVFLGNEQFF.

The chain combines TRBV7-6 with TRBJ2-7, with TRBD1 identical over 8 bases. Germline V gene sequence: CDR1 SGHVS, CDR2 FNYEAQ. Trimming at V came to 1 base and at J to 6 bases, leaving 14 bases not matched to a gene. CDR3 length: 17 residues. CDR3 region: CASSLGPTGATLSEQYF. The CDR3 bases are TGTGCCAGCAGCTTAGGGCCGACAGGGGCCACTCTTTCCGAGCAGTACTTC.

The chain combines TRBV4-2 with TRBJ2-6; D not resolved. The V end was cut by 3 bases, the J end by 0 bases, with 15 bases between. Per the germline V gene, CDR1 is LGHNA and CDR2 is YNFKEQ. This CDR3 has 18 residues. The CDR3 DNA is TGTGCCAGCAGCCATGAGGTGGCAGCCCGCTCTGGGGCCAACGTCCTGACTTTC. Its protein is CASSHEVAARSGANVLTF.

This clone was seen a single time. The chain couples TRBV19 to TRBJ1-2, with D perhaps matching TRBD1 (5 bases). The CDR3 has 14 residues. Trimming shortened V by 8 bases and J by 4 bases, and 17 bases separated the two germline ends. The germline gives CDR1 LNHDA, CDR2 SQIVND (reference sequence). The CDR3 sequence is CASFGRAGSYGYTF. CDR3 DNA: TGTGCCAGTTTTGGCAGGGCGGGATCCTATGGCTACACCTTC. The complete variable domain, with remaining parts taken from reference TRBV19 and TRBJ1-2, reads DGGITQSPKYLFRKEGQNVTLSCEQNLNHDAMYWYRQDPGQGLRLIYYSQIVNDFQKGDIAEGYSVSREKKESFPLTVTSAQKNPTAFYLCASFGRAGSYGYTFGSGTRLTVV.

This chain connects TRBV11-1 to TRBJ2-7; 7 nucleotides line up with TRBD2. The CDR3 sequence is 15 residues long. J lost 9 bases, V lost 2 bases, and 13 bases had no gene match. CDR1 and CDR2 from the germline V gene are SGHAT and FQDESV (reference sequence). The CDR3 sequence: CASSLTSGTPRGQYF. DNA for the CDR3: TGTGCCAGCAGCTTAACGAGCGGGACCCCGCGAGGGCAGTACTTC.

The rearrangement uses TRBV9 and TRBJ2-1; D is uncertain. The CDR3 length is 15 residues. Germline lookup yields CDR1 SGDLS and CDR2 YYNGEE. V was cut by 4 bases and J by 3 bases, with 14 bases left in between. The CDR3 sequence: CASSPSSLGYNEQFF. The DNA for the CDR3 is TGTGCCAGCAGCCCATCTAGTCTGGGCTACAATGAGCAGTTCTTC.

The rearrangement uses TRBV7-2 and TRBJ2-7; TRBD1 is a possible D gene (6 bases). This CDR3 is 16 amino acids long. V lost 5 bases and J 4 bases, leaving 21 bases between the germline ends. The germline V gene has CDR1 SGHTA and CDR2 FQGNSA. The CDR3 sequence: CASSGGDRSGTYEQYF. CDR3 bases: TGTGCCAGCAGCGGAGGAGACCGCTCCGGGACATACGAGCAGTACTTC.

V usage is TRBV7-6 and J usage is TRBJ2-1; D may be TRBD1 (6 bases). In germline, CDR1 is SGHVS, CDR2 FNYEAQ. V was pared by 4 bases and J by 7 bases, with 14 bases between. The CDR3 runs to 14 residues. DNA for the CDR3: TGTGCCAGCAGCTCAAGTCCCACAGGGAATGAGCAGTTCTTC. It codes for CASSSSPTGNEQFF.

This clone was picked up a small number of times. The V call is TRBV2, the J call TRBJ2-7, with D unclear. This CDR3 spans 12 amino acids. Between the trimmed V and J ends, which lost 7 bases and 4 bases, there was a span of 11 bases. CDR1 SNHLY and CDR2 FYNNEI come from the germline V gene. As DNA, the CDR3 is TGTGCCAGCACTGCAGCCACATACGAGCAGTACTTC. The encoded protein is CASTAATYEQYF.

This clone has just a few counts. The chain combines TRBV7-6 with TRBJ1-3; D not certain. This CDR3 comprises 16 residues. Trimming left V 1 base short and J 0 bases short, with 10 bases between. From germline, CDR1 is SGHVS and CDR2 FNYEAQ. In nucleotides, the CDR3 is TGTGCCAGCAGCTTAGGTCAGGCGCTCTCTGGAAACACCATATATTTT. It encodes CASSLGQALSGNTIYF.

This chain connects TRBV5-4 to TRBJ2-5; TRBD2 matches 8 bases. The CDR3 contains 14 residues. V was pared by 4 bases and J by 4 bases, with 6 bases of the junction left unmatched. CDR1 and CDR2 from the germline V gene are SGHNT and YYREEE (reference sequence). The CDR3 loop is CASSMVGTRETQYF. In DNA, the CDR3 is TGTGCCAGCAGCATGGTTGGGACTAGAGAGACCCAGTACTTC.

The V and J genes are TRBV7-8 and TRBJ2-2, with 9 bases fitting TRBD2. After removal of 0 bases from V and 5 bases from J, the junction contained 4 bases not matched to a gene. The germline CDR1 and CDR2 sequences are SGHVS and FQNEAQ. The CDR3 runs to 16 residues. The CDR3 here is CASSLAASGITGELFF. For the CDR3, the DNA is TGTGCCAGCAGCTTAGCGGCTAGCGGGATAACCGGGGAGCTGTTTTTT. The whole variable domain, remainder taken from reference TRBV7-8 and TRBJ2-2, is GAGVSQSPRYKVAKRGQDVALRCDPISGHVSLFWYQQALGQGPEFLTYFQNEAQLDKSGLPSDRFFAERPEGSVSTLKIQRTQQEDSAVYLCASSLAASGITGELFFGEGSRLTVL.

This sequence joins TRBV5-1 and TRBJ1-1, with 8 bases lining up with TRBD1. Germline V gene sequence: CDR1 SGHRS, CDR2 YFSETQ. The CDR3 has 15 amino acids. Losses at the gene ends were 6 bases for V and 2 bases for J; bases not matched to a gene: 9. CDR3 sequence (DNA): TGCGCCAGCAACAGGGGGATTTTAACCAACACTGAAGCTTTCTTT. This codes for CASNRGILTNTEAFF. The variable domain in full, completed from reference TRBV5-1 and TRBJ1-1, reads KAGVTQTPRYLIKTRGQQVTLSCSPISGHRSVSWYQQTPGQGLQFLFEYFSETQRNKGNFPGRFSGRQFSNSRSEMNVSTLELGDSALYLCASNRGILTNTEAFFGQGTRLTVV.

V usage is TRBV5-1 and J usage is TRBJ2-5; 7 bases fit TRBD1. The CDR3 is 15 residues long. Germline lookup yields CDR1 SGHRS and CDR2 YFSETQ. After removal of 4 bases from V and 5 bases from J, the junction contained 11 bases not matched to a gene. CDR3 sequence reads: CASSLRDSYRETQYF. CDR3 sequence (DNA): TGCGCCAGCAGCCTACGGGACAGCTACAGGGAGACCCAGTACTTC.

This chain links TRBV13 with TRBJ2-5; D is perhaps TRBD2 (5 bases). The CDR3 has 13 amino acids. Germline V lookup: CDR1 PRHDT, CDR2 FYEKMQ (reference sequence). The V gene lost 6 bases and the J gene lost 5 bases, with 13 bases spanning the gap. As DNA, the CDR3 is TGTGCCAGCAGTCTAGCCGTAAAGGAGACCCAGTACTTC. Its protein product is CASSLAVKETQYF.

This clone occurred once. The CDR3 coding sequence is TGCAGCGTTGAAAACCGGGACAGGGGGAGCTATGGCTACACCTTC. Translation: CSVENRDRGSYGYTF. V is TRBV29-1 and J is TRBJ1-2, with TRBD1 matching 11 bases. The CDR3 totals 15 residues. The V segment lost 2 bases and the J segment 4 bases; nucleotides outside the gene matches: 6. From germline, CDR1 is SQVTM and CDR2 ANQGSEA.

J is TRBJ2-1 and V is TRBV7-9; maybe TRBD1 (6 bases). Germline CDR1 reads SEHNR; CDR2 reads FQNEAQ (reference sequence). Deletions cut 4 bases from V and 7 bases from J, with 14 bases between. The CDR3 consists of 14 residues. CDR3 sequence (DNA): TGTGCCAGCAGCTCGAACAGGGTTTTGAATGAGCAGTTCTTC. This sequence encodes CASSSNRVLNEQFF.

This clone was observed a single time. V and J are TRBV7-8 and TRBJ1-5; a possible D gene is TRBD1 (6 bases). The CDR3 sequence is 15 residues long. V dropped 0 bases and J dropped 6 bases, with 12 bases sitting between them. Germline-derived CDR1 and CDR2 are SGHVS and FQNEAQ. The CDR3 loop is CASSLAGAGAQPQHF. CDR3 bases: TGTGCCAGCAGCTTAGCGGGGGCTGGGGCTCAGCCCCAGCATTTT.

This rearrangement joins TRBV11-2 to TRBJ2-1; 9 nucleotides match TRBD1. Germline values: CDR1 SGHAT, CDR2 FQNNGV. Losses at the gene ends were 5 bases for V and 4 bases for J; bases not matched to a gene: 9. The CDR3 spans 16 residues. The CDR3 spells CASSAKGTGTYNEQFF. In nucleotides, the CDR3 is TGTGCCAGCAGCGCCAAAGGGACAGGGACTTACAATGAGCAGTTCTTC.

The chain links TRBV9 to TRBJ2-7; a weak D match, TRBD1 (6 bases). Trimming removed 4 bases from V and 6 bases from J, with 14 bases in between. CDR3 length: 13 amino acids. Germline V lookup: CDR1 SGDLS, CDR2 YYNGEE. This chain's CDR3 is CASSPVLGAEQYF. The CDR3 nucleotides are TGTGCCAGCAGCCCTGTTTTGGGGGCCGAGCAGTACTTC.

The V call is TRBV4-3, the J call TRBJ1-2; D is possibly TRBD1 (5 bases). The CDR3 has 13 residues. V lost 0 bases, J lost 8 bases, and 10 bases lay in between. In germline, CDR1 is LGHNA, CDR2 YSLEER. DNA of the CDR3: TGCGCCAGCAGCCAAGACAGGGTGCGAGGCTACACCTTC. This gives the protein CASSQDRVRGYTF.

The gene calls are TRBV6-1 and TRBJ1-3; 8 positions match TRBD1. With V trimmed by 4 bases and J by 4 bases, 15 bases remained unmatched. The CDR3 has 18 residues. Per germline, CDR1 MNHNS and CDR2 SASEGT. CDR3 nucleotide sequence: TGTGCCAGCAGTGCCAATGGACAGGGCCCCTTAGGCGGAAACACCATATATTTT. Amino acid sequence: CASSANGQGPLGGNTIYF.